Listed below are T cell receptor beta chains from one sample, sequenced in a study of T cell responses to AZD1222 COVID-19 vaccine. TCRdb keeps only in-frame clones here, not all; method: immunoSEQ multiplex PCR. The sample includes roughly 110,000 clones, roughly nine tenths of them seen just once. Material: peripheral blood, obtained 28 days after the second AZD1222 dose. These receptors all come from an adult who received the AZD1222 COVID-19 vaccine. CDR3s leave out the opening cysteine and the closing phenylalanine or tryptophan. Expanded clones are given a class, and other clones once, few, many or no size at all.

V: TRBV5-1; size: .; J: TRBJ2-3; CDR3: ASSYRTAHSTDTQY
V: TRBV6-1; size: .; J: TRBJ1-3; CDR3: ASSDRGILGNTIY
V: TRBV5-5; size: .; J: TRBJ2-7; CDR3: ASSSALGWTYEQY
V: TRBV5-4; size: .; J: TRBJ2-3; CDR3: ASSFPGALNPDTQY
V: TRBV24-1; size: .; J: TRBJ2-3; CDR3: ATSASGGGTDTQY
V: TRBV18; size: .; J: TRBJ1-1; CDR3: ASSMDAGVEAF
V: TRBV28; size: .; J: TRBJ1-5; CDR3: ASSLEDQPQH
V: TRBV5-6; size: .; J: TRBJ2-5; CDR3: ASSLLVETPLGQETQY
V: TRBV9; size: .; J: TRBJ1-1; CDR3: ASSARVETNTEAF
V: TRBV3-1/TRBV3-2; size: once; J: TRBJ1-2; CDR3: ASRRGGNRYTYYGYT
V: TRBV28; size: .; J: TRBJ1-2; CDR3: ASSIGQVGGYT
V: TRBV6-6; size: few; J: TRBJ2-7; CDR3: ASSPHRYEQY
V: TRBV5-1; size: .; J: TRBJ1-6; CDR3: ASSLDSLVPLH
V: TRBV25-1; size: few; J: TRBJ1-5; CDR3: ANSTGDQH
V: TRBV4-3; size: .; J: TRBJ1-1; CDR3: ASSPEPHLNTEAF
V: TRBV13; size: .; J: TRBJ2-4; CDR3: ASSLTSGVKNIQY
V: TRBV7-9; size: .; J: TRBJ1-6; CDR3: ASSLSNSISPLH
V: TRBV4-1; size: once; J: TRBJ2-7; CDR3: ASSLGQSYEQY
V: TRBV28; size: .; J: TRBJ1-2; CDR3: ASSSGANYGYT
V: TRBV4-1; size: .; J: TRBJ2-1; CDR3: ASSQEVGLAAYNEQF
V: TRBV28; size: .; J: TRBJ2-7; CDR3: ASTLSPGTGNLEQY
V: TRBV2; size: .; J: TRBJ1-2; CDR3: ASSPGGYGYT
V: TRBV4-3; size: once; J: TRBJ1-6; CDR3: ASSQARQGAGSPLH
V: TRBV10-1; size: .; J: TRBJ2-5; CDR3: ASSRDKGETQY
V: TRBV5-6; size: few; J: TRBJ2-7; CDR3: ASARGDYEQY
V: TRBV2; size: .; J: TRBJ2-2; CDR3: ASSEGGGPWAGELF
V: TRBV7-2; size: .; J: TRBJ1-3; CDR3: ASSPLGSGNTIY
V: TRBV9; size: .; J: TRBJ2-5; CDR3: ASSGGSSETQY